This TCR beta chain was found in a study of blood T cell repertoires in COVID-19. Study context: Nucleic acid was either cDNA or gDNA, and it came from T cells, B-cell-depleted T cells, or PBMCs.

Sequencing was performed with immunoSEQ multiplex PCR; in TCRdb, only in-frame clones are kept and a portion is missing. The table shows around 140,000 clones, with about 83% occurring only once. Per germline, CDR1 MNHNY and CDR2 SVGAGI (reference sequence). The V end lost 5 bases, the J end lost 7 bases, and 18 bases lay between the germline ends. The CDR3 is 16 residues long. The receptor was derived from a woman aged 45 to 65 with active or convalescent COVID-19. What was sequenced was peripheral blood. The rearrangement joins TRBV6-6 to TRBJ1-6; TRBD1 might be the D (6 bases). The CDR3 nucleotides read TGTGCCAGCAGTATACAGGGTGACCCAGGAAATTCACCCCTCCACTTT. Translated: CASSIQGDPGNSPLHF.